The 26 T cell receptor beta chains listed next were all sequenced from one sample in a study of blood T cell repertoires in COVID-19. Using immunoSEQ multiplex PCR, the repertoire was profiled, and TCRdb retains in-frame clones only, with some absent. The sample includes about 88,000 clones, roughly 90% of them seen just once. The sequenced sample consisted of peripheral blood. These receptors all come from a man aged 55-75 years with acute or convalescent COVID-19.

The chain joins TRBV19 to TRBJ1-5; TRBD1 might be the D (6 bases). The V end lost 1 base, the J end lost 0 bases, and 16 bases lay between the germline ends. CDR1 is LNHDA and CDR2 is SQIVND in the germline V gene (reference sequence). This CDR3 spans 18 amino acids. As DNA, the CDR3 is TGTGCCAGTAGTATAGGGGGGCAGAGAAAATATAGCAATCAGCCCCAGCATTTT. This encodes CASSIGGQRKYSNQPQHF. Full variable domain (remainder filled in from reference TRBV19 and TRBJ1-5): DGGITQSPKYLFRKEGQNVTLSCEQNLNHDAMYWYRQDPGQGLRLIYYSQIVNDFQKGDIAEGYSVSREKKESFPLTVTSAQKNPTAFYLCASSIGGQRKYSNQPQHFGDGTRLSIL.

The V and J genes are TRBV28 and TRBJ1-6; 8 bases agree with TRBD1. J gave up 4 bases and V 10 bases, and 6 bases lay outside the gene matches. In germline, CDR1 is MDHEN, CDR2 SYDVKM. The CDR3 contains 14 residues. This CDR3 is CATSDRGYNSPLHF. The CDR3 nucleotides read TGTGCCACCTCTGACAGGGGTTATAATTCACCCCTCCACTTT.

The CDR3 spells CASTLAGVGDTQYF. CDR3 nucleotide sequence: TGTGCCAGCACGCTAGCGGGAGTGGGGGATACGCAGTATTTT. The V gene is TRBV5-4, the J gene TRBJ2-3, with 10 bases fitting TRBD2. The V and J ends lost 6 bases and 6 bases, in that order; junction bases with no gene match: 7. Germline assignment: CDR1 SGHNT and CDR2 YYREEE (reference sequence). CDR3 length: 14 amino acids.

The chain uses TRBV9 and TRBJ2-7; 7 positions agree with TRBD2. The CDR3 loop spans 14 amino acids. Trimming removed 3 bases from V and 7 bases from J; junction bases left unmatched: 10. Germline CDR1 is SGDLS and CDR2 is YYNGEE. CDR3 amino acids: CASSDGTPGREQYF. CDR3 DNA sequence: TGTGCCAGCAGCGACGGGACCCCCGGGAGGGAGCAGTACTTC. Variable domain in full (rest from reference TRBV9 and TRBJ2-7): DSGVTQTPKHLITATGQRVTLRCSPRSGDLSVYWYQQSLDQGLQFLIQYYNGEERAKGNILERFSAQQFPDLHSELNLSSLELGDSALYFCASSDGTPGREQYFGPGTRLTVT.

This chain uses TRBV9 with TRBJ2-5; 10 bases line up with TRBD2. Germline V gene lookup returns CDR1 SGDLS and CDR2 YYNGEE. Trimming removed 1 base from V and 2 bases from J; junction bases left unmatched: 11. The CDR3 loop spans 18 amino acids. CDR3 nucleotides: TGTGCCAGCAGCGTATTCACCGGGACTAGCGAGACTCAAGAGACCCAGTACTTC. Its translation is CASSVFTGTSETQETQYF.

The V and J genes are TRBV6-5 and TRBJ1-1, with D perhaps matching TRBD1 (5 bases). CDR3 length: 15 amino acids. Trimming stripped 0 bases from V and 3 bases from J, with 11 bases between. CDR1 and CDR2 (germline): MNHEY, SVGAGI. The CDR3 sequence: CASSYSTGGDTEAFF. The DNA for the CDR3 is TGTGCCAGCAGTTACTCGACCGGAGGGGACACTGAAGCTTTCTTT.

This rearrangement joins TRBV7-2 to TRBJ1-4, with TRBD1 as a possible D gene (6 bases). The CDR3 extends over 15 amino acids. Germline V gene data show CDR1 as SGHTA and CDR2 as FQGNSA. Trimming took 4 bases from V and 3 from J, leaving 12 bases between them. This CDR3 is CASSSQGAPNEKLFF. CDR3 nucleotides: TGTGCCAGCAGCTCACAGGGCGCCCCTAATGAAAAACTGTTTTTT. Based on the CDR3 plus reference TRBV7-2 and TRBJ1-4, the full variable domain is GAGVSQSPSNKVTEKGKDVELRCDPISGHTALYWYRQSLGQGLEFLIYFQGNSAPDKSGLPSDRFSAERTGGSVSTLTIQRTQQEDSAVYLCASSSQGAPNEKLFFGSGTQLSVL.

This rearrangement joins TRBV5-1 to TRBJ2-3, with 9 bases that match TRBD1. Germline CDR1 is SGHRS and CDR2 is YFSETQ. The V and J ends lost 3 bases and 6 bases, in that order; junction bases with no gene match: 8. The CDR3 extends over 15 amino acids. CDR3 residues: CASSWDRAQSDTQYF. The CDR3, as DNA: TGCGCCAGCAGCTGGGACAGGGCGCAGTCCGATACGCAGTATTTT.

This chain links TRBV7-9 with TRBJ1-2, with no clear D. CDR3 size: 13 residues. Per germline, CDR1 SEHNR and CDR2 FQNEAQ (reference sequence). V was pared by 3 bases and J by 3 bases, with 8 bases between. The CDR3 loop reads CASSLPADYGYTF. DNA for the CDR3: TGTGCCAGCAGCTTGCCGGCGGACTATGGCTACACCTTC.

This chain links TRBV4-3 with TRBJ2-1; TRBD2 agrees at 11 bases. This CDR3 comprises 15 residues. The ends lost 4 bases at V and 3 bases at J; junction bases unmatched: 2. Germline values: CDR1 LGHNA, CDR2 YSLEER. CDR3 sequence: CASSPGLAGYNEQFF. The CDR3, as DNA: TGCGCCAGCAGCCCTGGACTAGCGGGCTACAATGAGCAGTTCTTC.

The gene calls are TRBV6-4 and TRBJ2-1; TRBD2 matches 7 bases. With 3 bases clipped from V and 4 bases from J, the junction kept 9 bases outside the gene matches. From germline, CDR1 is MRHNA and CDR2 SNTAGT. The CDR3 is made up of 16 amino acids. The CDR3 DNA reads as TGTGCCAGCAGTGAGATTTATGCTAGCGGTTACAATGAGCAGTTCTTC. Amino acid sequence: CASSEIYASGYNEQFF.

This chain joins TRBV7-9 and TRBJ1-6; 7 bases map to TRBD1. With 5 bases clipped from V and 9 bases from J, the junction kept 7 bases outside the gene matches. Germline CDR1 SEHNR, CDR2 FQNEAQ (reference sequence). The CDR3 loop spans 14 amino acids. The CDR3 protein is CASSQGVSGSPLHF. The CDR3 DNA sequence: TGTGCCAGCAGCCAGGGGGTTAGCGGTTCACCCCTCCACTTT.

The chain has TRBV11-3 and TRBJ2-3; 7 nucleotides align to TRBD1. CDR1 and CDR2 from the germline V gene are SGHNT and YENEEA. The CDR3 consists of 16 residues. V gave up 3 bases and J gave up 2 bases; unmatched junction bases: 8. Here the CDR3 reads CASSFSGTEYTDTQYF. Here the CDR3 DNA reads TGTGCCAGCAGCTTTTCCGGGACAGAGTACACAGATACGCAGTATTTT.

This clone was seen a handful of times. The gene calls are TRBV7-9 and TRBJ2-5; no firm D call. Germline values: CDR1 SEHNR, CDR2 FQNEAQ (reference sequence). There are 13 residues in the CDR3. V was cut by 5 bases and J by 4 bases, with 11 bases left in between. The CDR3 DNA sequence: TGTGCCAGCAGCCGCGGAAATGCAGAGACCCAGTACTTC. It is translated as CASSRGNAETQYF. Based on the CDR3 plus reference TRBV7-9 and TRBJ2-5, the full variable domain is DTGVSQNPRHKITKRGQNVTFRCDPISEHNRLYWYRQTLGQGPEFLTYFQNEAQLEKSRLLSDRFSAERPKGSFSTLEIQRTEQGDSAMYLCASSRGNAETQYFGPGTRLLVL.

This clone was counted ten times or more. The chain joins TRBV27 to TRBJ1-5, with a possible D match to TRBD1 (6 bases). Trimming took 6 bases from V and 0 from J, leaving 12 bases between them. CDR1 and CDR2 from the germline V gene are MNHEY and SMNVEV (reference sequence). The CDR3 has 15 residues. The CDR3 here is CASRDRLNSNQPQHF. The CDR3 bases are TGTGCCAGCAGGGACAGACTTAATAGCAATCAGCCCCAGCATTTT.

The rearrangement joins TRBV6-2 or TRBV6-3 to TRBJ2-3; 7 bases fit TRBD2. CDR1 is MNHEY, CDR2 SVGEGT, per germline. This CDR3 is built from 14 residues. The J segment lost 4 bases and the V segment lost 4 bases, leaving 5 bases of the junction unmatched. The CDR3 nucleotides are TGTGCCAGCAGTTCACTAGCGCCTCCAGATACGCAGTATTTT. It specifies CASSSLAPPDTQYF.

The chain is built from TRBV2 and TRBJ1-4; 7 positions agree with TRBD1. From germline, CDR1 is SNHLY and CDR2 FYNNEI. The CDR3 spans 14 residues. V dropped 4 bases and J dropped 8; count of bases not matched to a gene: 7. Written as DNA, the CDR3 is TGTGCCAGCAGTGGCGGGACAGAGGCCGAAAAACTGTTTTTT. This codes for CASSGGTEAEKLFF. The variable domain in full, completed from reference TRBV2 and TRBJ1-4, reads EPEVTQTPSHQVTQMGQEVILRCVPISNHLYFYWYRQILGQKVEFLVSFYNNEISEKSEIFDDQFSVERPDGSNFTLKIRSTKLEDSAMYFCASSGGTEAEKLFFGSGTQLSVL.

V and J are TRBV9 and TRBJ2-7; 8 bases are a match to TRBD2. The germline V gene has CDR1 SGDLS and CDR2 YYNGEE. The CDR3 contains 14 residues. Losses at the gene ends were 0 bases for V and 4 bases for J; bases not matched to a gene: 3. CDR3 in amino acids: CASSVAGGPYEQYF. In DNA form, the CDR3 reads TGTGCCAGCAGCGTAGCGGGAGGGCCTTACGAGCAGTACTTC.

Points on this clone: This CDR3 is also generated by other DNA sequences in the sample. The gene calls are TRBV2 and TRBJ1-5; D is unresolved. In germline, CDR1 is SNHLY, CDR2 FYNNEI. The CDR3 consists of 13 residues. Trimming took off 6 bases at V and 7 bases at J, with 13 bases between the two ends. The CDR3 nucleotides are TGTGCCAGCAGGGGTGATAGGGAGCAGCCCCAGCATTTT. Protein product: CASRGDREQPQHF.

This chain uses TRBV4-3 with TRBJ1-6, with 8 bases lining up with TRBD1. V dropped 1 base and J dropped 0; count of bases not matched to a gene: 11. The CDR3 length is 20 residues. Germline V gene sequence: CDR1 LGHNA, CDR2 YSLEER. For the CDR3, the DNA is TGCGCCAGCAGCCAAGGCCCCTCCCACAGGGGGAGCTCCTATAATTCACCCCTCCACTTT. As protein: CASSQGPSHRGSSYNSPLHF.

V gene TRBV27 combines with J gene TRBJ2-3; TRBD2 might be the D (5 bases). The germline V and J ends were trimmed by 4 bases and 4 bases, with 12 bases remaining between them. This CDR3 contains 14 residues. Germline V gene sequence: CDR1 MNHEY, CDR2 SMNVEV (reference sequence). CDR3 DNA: TGTGCCAGCAGTTCCAGCGGTAACGCAGATACGCAGTATTTT. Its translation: CASSSSGNADTQYF.

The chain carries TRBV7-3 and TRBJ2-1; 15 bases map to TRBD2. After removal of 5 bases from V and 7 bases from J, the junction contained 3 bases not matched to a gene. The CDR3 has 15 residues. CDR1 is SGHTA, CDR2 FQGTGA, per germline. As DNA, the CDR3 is TGTGCCAGCAGCCTGGGACTAGCGGGAGGTAATGAGCAGTTCTTC. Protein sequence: CASSLGLAGGNEQFF.

This CDR3 reads CASSESQGVGSYEQYF. CDR3 bases: TGTGCCAGCAGTGAATCCCAGGGTGTAGGCTCCTACGAGCAGTACTTC. The genes are TRBV25-1 and TRBJ2-7; D is perhaps TRBD1 (5 bases). CDR1 is MGHDK and CDR2 is SYGVNS in the germline V gene. CDR3 length: 16 amino acids. The V and J ends lost 1 base and 0 bases respectively, with 13 bases between them.

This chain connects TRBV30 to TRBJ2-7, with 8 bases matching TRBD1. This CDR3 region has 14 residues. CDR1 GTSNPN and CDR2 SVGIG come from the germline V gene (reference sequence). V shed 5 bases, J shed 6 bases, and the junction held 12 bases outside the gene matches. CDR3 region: CAWARDRQVSEQYF. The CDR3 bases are TGTGCCTGGGCCCGGGACAGGCAAGTCTCCGAGCAGTACTTC.

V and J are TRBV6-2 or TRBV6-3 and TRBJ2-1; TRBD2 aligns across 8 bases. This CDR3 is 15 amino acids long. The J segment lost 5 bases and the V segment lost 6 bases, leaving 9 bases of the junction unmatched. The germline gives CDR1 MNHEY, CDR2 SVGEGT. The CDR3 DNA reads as TGTGCCAGCAGCCCTCCGGGACTAGACGACAATGAGCAGTTCTTC. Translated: CASSPPGLDDNEQFF.

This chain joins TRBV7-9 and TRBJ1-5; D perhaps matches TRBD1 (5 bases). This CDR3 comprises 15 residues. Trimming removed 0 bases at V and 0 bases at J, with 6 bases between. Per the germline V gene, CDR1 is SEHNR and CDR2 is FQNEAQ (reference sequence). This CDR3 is CASSLAQGSNQPQHF. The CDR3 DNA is TGTGCCAGCAGCTTAGCTCAGGGTAGCAATCAGCCCCAGCATTTT.